The next 24 T cell receptor beta chains were all read from a single sample in a study of Ad26.COV2.S vaccination and SARS-CoV-2 variants. Documented treatment: 19 received Ad26.COV2.S at low or high dose, single or two shots; about 5 received placebo; per-sample allocation not given. It was on day 63 after the first vaccine or placebo injection that samples were taken. Repertoires were generated with immunoSEQ multiplex PCR, while TCRdb's copy carries only in-frame clones and drops some. Among about 330,000 clones listed, approximately 87% were seen once. The material was peripheral blood, obtained in a trial of Ad26.COV2.S vaccine versus placebo. All receptors come from a person between 18 and 60 years old who received the Ad26.COV2.S COVID-19 vaccine or a placebo.

V usage is TRBV5-4 and J usage is TRBJ1-3; tentatively, D is TRBD1 (5 bases). Germline CDR1 SGHNT, CDR2 YYREEE (reference sequence). Trimming stripped 2 bases from V and 0 bases from J, with 12 bases between. This CDR3 has 16 residues. CDR3 bases: TGTGCCAGCAGCTTAGGGGACCCCCTCTCTGGAAACACCATATATTTT. Translation gives CASSLGDPLSGNTIYF.

This rearrangement joins TRBV15 to TRBJ1-4, with no clear D. Germline V gene data show CDR1 as LNHNV and CDR2 as YYDKDF (reference sequence). Trimming took off 0 bases at V and 3 bases at J, with 11 bases between the two ends. This CDR3 is 16 amino acids long. The DNA of the CDR3 is TGTGCCACCAGCAGAGATGCGGAGGGTTCTAATGAAAAACTGTTTTTT. Protein sequence: CATSRDAEGSNEKLFF.

The rearrangement links TRBV28 to TRBJ1-2, with TRBD1 identical over 7 bases. The germline gives CDR1 MDHEN, CDR2 SYDVKM. V was pared by 2 bases and J by 6 bases, with 9 bases of the junction left unmatched. CDR3 size: 15 residues. CDR3 nucleotide sequence: TGTGCCAGCAGTTTAGAGAGGGGGCGCGCTGATGGCTACACCTTC. Its protein is CASSLERGRADGYTF.

This chain connects TRBV19 to TRBJ1-2; possible D gene TRBD1, 6 bases. The CDR3 covers 16 residues. Trimming stripped 6 bases from V and 2 bases from J, with 19 bases between. Germline V CDR1 and CDR2: LNHDA, SQIVND (reference sequence). CDR3 region: CASSTQIGGLNYGYTF. In DNA form, the CDR3 reads TGTGCCAGTAGCACCCAGATAGGGGGTCTGAACTATGGCTACACCTTC.

This chain connects TRBV6-5 to TRBJ2-1, with unresolved D. Trimming took 0 bases from V and 6 from J, leaving 12 bases between them. CDR1 is MNHEY and CDR2 is SVGAGI in the germline V gene. This CDR3 is built from 15 residues. This CDR3 is CASSYSSLGPNEQFF. The CDR3, as DNA: TGTGCCAGCAGTTACTCGTCTCTCGGACCCAATGAGCAGTTCTTC.

Details on this clone: Other nucleotide sequences from this sample produce the same CDR3. The J gene is TRBJ2-7, the V gene TRBV6-2 or TRBV6-3; tentatively, D is TRBD1 (8 bases). Looked up from germline, CDR1 is MNHEY and CDR2 is SVGEGT. Trimming shortened V by 6 bases and J by 2 bases, and 14 bases separated the two germline ends. The CDR3 contains 14 residues. CDR3: CASSLQGGPYEQYF. The CDR3 bases are TGTGCCAGCAGCCTACAGGGGGGGCCCTACGAGCAGTACTTC.

This rearrangement joins TRBV19 to TRBJ2-1; perhaps TRBD2 as D (6 bases). This CDR3 has 14 amino acids. Trimming left V 0 bases short and J 13 bases short, with 16 bases between. In germline, CDR1 is LNHDA, CDR2 SQIVND (reference sequence). The DNA for the CDR3 is TGTGCCAGTAGTATAGATCGATCGGCGGGACGTCAGTTCTTC. This translates into CASSIDRSAGRQFF.

The chain combines TRBV7-3 with TRBJ1-2; D is uncertain. The length of the CDR3 is 13 residues. Germline values: CDR1 SGHTA, CDR2 FQGTGA. Trimming cost V 3 bases and J 0 bases, with 5 bases left between them. In nucleotides, the CDR3 is TGTGCCAGCAGCTTTGGGCCTAACTATGGCTACACCTTC. This translates into CASSFGPNYGYTF.

The CDR3 here is CASSQEISGFYGYTF. The CDR3 coding sequence is TGCGCCAGCAGCCAAGAAATCTCGGGGTTCTATGGCTACACCTTC. J is TRBJ1-2 and V is TRBV4-3, with D unresolved. The CDR3 runs 15 residues. From germline, CDR1 is LGHNA and CDR2 YSLEER. Trimming cost V 0 bases and J 4 bases, with 12 bases left between them.

V is TRBV7-7 and J is TRBJ1-5; a possible D gene is TRBD1 (5 bases). This CDR3 has 13 amino acids. V lost 1 base and J lost 7, with 8 bases in between. CDR1 is SSHAT and CDR2 is FNYEAQ in the germline V gene (reference sequence). Written as DNA, the CDR3 is TGTGCCAGCAGCTTAGGGCCAGGGCAGCCCCAGCATTTT. It codes for CASSLGPGQPQHF.

V is TRBV7-4 and J is TRBJ1-4; 8 bases match TRBD1. This CDR3 spans 16 amino acids. V shed 7 bases and J 8 bases; nucleotides not matched to a gene: 15. CDR1 and CDR2 (germline): SGHVT, SQSDAQ. CDR3 sequence reads: CASTLTPRTGNEKLFF. In nucleotides, the CDR3 is TGTGCCAGCACCCTCACCCCCCGGACAGGGAACGAAAAACTGTTTTTT.

The V call is TRBV27, the J call TRBJ2-2, with 14 positions matching TRBD2. This CDR3 contains 19 residues. CDR1 and CDR2 from the germline V gene are MNHEY and SMNVEV (reference sequence). The trim removed 2 bases at V and 3 bases at J, leaving 8 bases unmatched. The CDR3 sequence is CASSLGPGLAGGHTGELFF. Written as DNA, the CDR3 is TGTGCCAGCAGTTTAGGCCCAGGACTAGCGGGAGGCCACACCGGGGAGCTGTTTTTT.

The chain employs TRBV3-1 (or the pseudogene TRBV3-2) and TRBJ2-7; D might be TRBD2 (6 bases). The germline gives CDR1 LGHDT, CDR2 YNNKEL (reference sequence). The CDR3 is made up of 14 amino acids. V lost 6 bases to trimming and J lost 1 base, with 13 bases between them. CDR3 loop: CASRKTRRSYEQYF. In DNA, the CDR3 is TGTGCCAGCAGAAAGACTAGACGGTCCTACGAGCAGTACTTC.

J is TRBJ1-5 and V is TRBV6-2 or TRBV6-3; the D gene is possibly TRBD1 (5 bases). V was trimmed by 3 bases and J by 3 bases, leaving 18 bases between them. The CDR3 contains 17 residues. Germline CDR1 reads MNHEY; CDR2 reads SVGEGT. CDR3 nucleotide sequence: TGTGCCAGCAGTTATGGGACCTATAATATCAACAATCAGCCCCAGCATTTT. It yields the protein CASSYGTYNINNQPQHF.

This chain connects TRBV12-3 or TRBV12-4 to TRBJ2-1; 7 positions agree with TRBD2. The V and J ends lost 0 bases and 12 bases, in that order; junction bases with no gene match: 5. The CDR3 contains 13 residues. The CDR3 here is CASSLAGGKGQFF. CDR3 sequence (DNA): TGTGCCAGCAGTTTAGCGGGGGGGAAGGGGCAGTTCTTC.

V usage is TRBV4-1 and J usage is TRBJ2-1; the D gene is possibly TRBD1 (5 bases). CDR3 length: 15 amino acids. Trimming left V 0 bases short and J 8 bases short, with 14 bases between. Germline values: CDR1 MGHRA, CDR2 YSYEKL. The CDR3 nucleotides read TGCGCCAGCAGCCAAGAGGCAGGGTACGCCGATGAGCAGTTCTTC. Amino acids: CASSQEAGYADEQFF.

The CDR3 region has the DNA TGTGCCAGCAGTTTATCCGGGGAGCTGTTTTTT. It yields the protein CASSLSGELFF. The chain employs TRBV12-3 or TRBV12-4 and TRBJ2-2; D is uncertain. V was shortened by 2 bases and J by 6 bases, with 1 base between the two germline ends. The CDR3 has 11 residues.

This clone is a singleton in its sample. The J gene is TRBJ2-1, the V gene TRBV4-3, with D tentatively TRBD2 (6 bases). Germline assignment: CDR1 LGHNA and CDR2 YSLEER. V was pared by 0 bases and J by 2 bases, with 11 bases between. The CDR3 sequence is 16 residues long. Written as DNA, the CDR3 is TGCGCCAGCAGCCAAGATCTAGCGCTCGCCTACAATGAGCAGTTCTTC. It translates to CASSQDLALAYNEQFF.

The chain employs TRBV28 and TRBJ2-7, with a weak D call TRBD2 (6 bases). This CDR3 contains 13 residues. V lost 6 bases and J 2 bases, leaving 11 bases between the germline ends. Per the germline V gene, CDR1 is MDHEN and CDR2 is SYDVKM. The CDR3 DNA follows: TGTGCCAGCAGGGGACTGGAAACCTACGAGCAGTACGTC. It yields the protein CASRGLETYEQYV.

V usage is TRBV11-2 and J usage is TRBJ2-7, with 7 bases that match TRBD1. Germline V gene lookup returns CDR1 SGHAT and CDR2 FQNNGV. This CDR3 region has 14 residues. V lost 4 bases, J lost 2 bases, and 5 bases stayed unmatched. In DNA, the CDR3 is TGTGCCAGCAGCTCCGACAGGGTGCCCTACGAGCAGTACTTC. This codes for CASSSDRVPYEQYF.

The chain recombines TRBV5-1 with TRBJ1-1; tentative D call: TRBD1 (6 bases). CDR1 and CDR2 (germline): SGHRS, YFSETQ. This CDR3 spans 15 amino acids. Trimming shortened V by 5 bases and J by 5 bases, and 19 bases separated the two germline ends. CDR3 sequence: CASSEAWGAWTEAFF. In nucleotides, the CDR3 is TGCGCCAGCAGTGAAGCTTGGGGGGCTTGGACTGAAGCTTTCTTT.

The chain joins TRBV10-3 to TRBJ2-1, with TRBD2 matching over 9 bases. Germline assignment: CDR1 ENHRY and CDR2 SYGVKD. Trimming cost V 8 bases and J 9 bases; bases outside gene matches: 5. The CDR3 spans 12 residues. The CDR3 is CAIAGGPAEQFF. CDR3 DNA: TGTGCCATCGCGGGAGGGCCTGCTGAGCAGTTCTTC.

This clone was counted a few times. This sample also contains other DNA sequences that code for the same CDR3. The V call is TRBV5-1, the J call TRBJ1-2; D possibly corresponds to TRBD1 (6 bases). Germline loops: CDR1 SGHRS, CDR2 YFSETQ. V gave up 4 bases and J gave up 4 bases, with 17 bases separating them. The CDR3 sequence is 15 residues long. The CDR3 here is CASSQAEQGTYGYTF. In nucleotides, the CDR3 is TGCGCCAGCAGCCAAGCGGAACAGGGAACCTATGGCTACACCTTC.

The chain couples TRBV19 to TRBJ1-1; unclear D gene. Germline V lookup: CDR1 LNHDA, CDR2 SQIVND (reference sequence). V shed 8 bases and J shed 5 bases, with 21 bases lying between them. This CDR3 is 15 amino acids long. The CDR3 sequence: CASRRSGNLATEAFF. CDR3 DNA: TGTGCCAGTCGGCGTTCTGGAAATTTAGCGACTGAAGCTTTCTTT.